This TCR beta chain is drawn from a study of beta chain features in type 1 diabetes. V was cut by 1 base and J by 5 bases, with 7 bases left in between. Germline CDR1 and CDR2: SGHTA and FQGNSA. This CDR3 comprises 13 residues. The isolated RNA, all of it, was reverse transcribed, so expressed TCRB transcripts were what got sequenced. The method was immunoSEQ multiplex PCR; TCRdb's version includes in-frame clones alone and lacks a portion of them. The profile shows 200,000 to 250,000 clones, 13% to 15% of them singletons. This clone was seen a few times. The source material was naive CD4+ T cells from blood. The chain employs TRBV7-2 and TRBJ2-3; no clear D. The sequence was obtained from a woman between 40 and 55 years old in good health. CDR3 coding DNA: TGTGCCAGCAGCTTAGACTACGTAGATACGCAGTATTTT. Amino acid sequence: CASSLDYVDTQYF.